This entry features one T cell receptor (beta chain) sequence. Libraries were prepared by immunoSEQ multiplex PCR; TCRdb keeps only in-frame clonotypes and omits some of them. The repertoire holds just under 350,000 clones, with over 70% as singletons. The data stem from a study of blood T cell repertoires in COVID-19. The CDR3 length is 14 residues. Germline CDR1 is MNHEY and CDR2 is SVGEGT. V trimming: 5 bases; J trimming: 3 bases; junction bases outside the gene matches: 4. The clonotype comes from a woman aged 45-59 years with COVID-19, enrolled during active disease. The sample taken for sequencing was peripheral blood. The V call is TRBV6-2 or TRBV6-3, the J call TRBJ1-5, with 7 bases identical to TRBD1. This chain's CDR3 is CASSNTGVNQPQHF. The CDR3 DNA follows: TGTGCCAGCAGTAACACAGGGGTCAATCAGCCCCAGCATTTT.